This TCR beta chain is drawn from a study of CD8 T cells in ankylosing spondylitis. TCRdb independently ran MiXCR on the 5' RACE reads; one entry per CDR3 protein. The sample yields some 700,000 distinct CDR3 sequences, roughly 19% seen once. In the case of this clonotype: What it binds is not known.

CDR3 length equals 17 residues. Germline lookup yields CDR1 DFQATT and CDR2 SNEGSKA (reference sequence). V trimming: 3 bases; J trimming: 2 bases; junction bases outside the gene matches: 13. Findings and caveats of the study: In ankylosing spondylitis patients, matched synovial fluid reportedly showed significant enrichment of disease-linked clones. Characteristic, it appeared, of ankylosing spondylitis blood was a TCR beta motif of roughly 8 highly homologous variants.

The source material was blood, either unsorted or a sorted T cell fraction (not recorded which). The TCR comes from a male donor with ankylosing spondylitis. This chain links TRBV20-1 with TRBJ1-5; 7 bases align to TRBD1. DNA of the CDR3: TGCAGTGCTAGGCAGGGGCAGGGGGTATCGGGCAATCAGCCCCAGCATTTT. This encodes CSARQGQGVSGNQPQHF.